These 2 T cell receptor beta chains share one sample of origin, sequenced in a study of T cells after yellow fever vaccination. TCRdb independently ran MiXCR on the 5' RACE reads; one entry per CDR3 protein. Of tens of thousands of distinct CDR3 sequences listed, 7.5% to 8% were seen once; the top ten hold 41%. Sequencing used CD8+ T cells sorted from PBMCs, obtained on the day of the yellow fever booster vaccination. The receptors here all came from a man in his thirties or forties who received the YFV17D yellow fever vaccine.

In this sample, this clonotype turned up many times. The gene calls are TRBV5-1 and TRBJ2-1; TRBD2 aligns across 7 bases. The CDR3 loop spans 15 amino acids. Germline CDR1 is SGHRS and CDR2 is YFSETQ. V was pared by 0 bases and J by 4 bases, with 4 bases of the junction left unmatched. The CDR3 reads CASSLAGGEYNEQFF. The CDR3 DNA reads TGCGCCAGCAGCTTGGCGGGAGGAGAATACAATGAGCAGTTCTTC.

The chain is built from TRBV20-1 and TRBJ2-7; D perhaps matches TRBD2 (5 bases). The CDR3 contains 13 residues. Germline CDR1 and CDR2: DFQATT and SNEGSKA (reference sequence). V gave up 0 bases and J gave up 0 bases, with 6 bases separating them. CDR3 sequence: CSARELGSYEQYF. The CDR3 region has the DNA TGCAGTGCTAGAGAACTAGGCTCCTACGAGCAGTACTTC.